What follows are 25 T cell receptor beta chains derived from one specimen sequenced in a study of identical twins. TCRdb re-called the 5' RACE reads through MiXCR, storing one row per CDR3 protein. There are 450,000 to 500,000 distinct CDR3 sequences in the sample; about 13% occur only once, and approximately 1% lies in the top ten. A further study also used this sample, focusing on yellow fever vaccine responses in identical twins.

What was sequenced was CD4+ T cells sorted from blood. The receptors originated from a woman aged 18-30 years in good health.

This clonotype was counted a few times. This rearrangement joins TRBV7-9 to TRBJ2-1; 9 nucleotides line up with TRBD2. Germline V gene sequence: CDR1 SEHNR, CDR2 FQNEAQ (reference sequence). Trimming at V came to 4 bases and at J to 6 bases, leaving 7 bases not matched to a gene. The CDR3 extends over 15 amino acids. CDR3 DNA: TGTGCCAGCAGCTACCGGCGGGGGGGAAGCAATGAGCAGTTCTTC. It is translated as CASSYRRGGSNEQFF.

The CDR3 DNA follows: TGCGCCAGCAGTCCCACTAGCGGGGGCCCCCAAGAGACCCAGTACTTC. Its translation is CASSPTSGGPQETQYF. J is TRBJ2-5 and V is TRBV5-1; 11 bases fit TRBD2. V lost 5 bases, J lost 1 base, and 7 bases stayed unmatched. Germline loops: CDR1 SGHRS, CDR2 YFSETQ. There are 16 residues in the CDR3. Variable domain in full (rest from reference TRBV5-1 and TRBJ2-5): KAGVTQTPRYLIKTRGQQVTLSCSPISGHRSVSWYQQTPGQGLQFLFEYFSETQRNKGNFPGRFSGRQFSNSRSEMNVSTLELGDSALYLCASSPTSGGPQETQYFGPGTRLLVL.

J is TRBJ2-6 and V is TRBV3-1, with D perhaps matching TRBD1 (6 bases). Between the trimmed V and J ends, which lost 4 bases and 4 bases, there was a span of 20 bases. Germline CDR1 LGHDT, CDR2 YNNKEL (reference sequence). CDR3 length: 18 residues. The CDR3 loop is CASSLLRLQGRGANVLTF. Written as DNA, the CDR3 is TGTGCCAGCAGCCTCCTTCGCTTACAGGGAAGAGGGGCCAACGTCCTGACTTTC.

The sample holds a few counts of this clonotype. The chain couples TRBV7-2 to TRBJ2-1, with unresolved D. The CDR3 runs to 12 residues. Trimming removed 4 bases at V and 9 bases at J, with 10 bases between. Germline V gene lookup returns CDR1 SGHTA and CDR2 FQGNSA. DNA of the CDR3: TGTGCCAGCAGCTCCCATTCGGTTGAGCAGTTCTTC. Amino acid sequence: CASSSHSVEQFF.

The genes are TRBV7-2 and TRBJ1-1; TRBD1 matches 7 bases. Germline CDR1 and CDR2: SGHTA and FQGNSA. CDR3 size: 13 residues. V was pared by 4 bases and J by 5 bases, with 4 bases of the junction left unmatched. The CDR3 bases are TGTGCCAGCAGCTCCTTACAGGGGACTGAAGCTTTCTTT. Protein product: CASSSLQGTEAFF.

This clonotype was found a few times. The chain employs TRBV12-3 or TRBV12-4 and TRBJ2-1; 9 bases fit TRBD2. V shed 3 bases and J 9 bases; nucleotides not matched to a gene: 9. The length of the CDR3 is 15 residues. The DNA of the CDR3 is TGTGCCAGCAGTTTTGACCCGGGACTAGCTAGTGAGCAGTTCTTC. The encoded protein is CASSFDPGLASEQFF.

This chain uses TRBV28 with TRBJ1-2, with 7 bases fitting TRBD1. V was pared by 5 bases and J by 4 bases, with 10 bases of the junction left unmatched. Germline CDR1 and CDR2: MDHEN and SYDVKM. The CDR3 is 15 amino acids. In DNA form, the CDR3 reads TGTGCCAGCAGTCAGAGGGGGCTCAACGGCTATGGCTACACCTTC. Its translation: CASSQRGLNGYGYTF.

Many counts were recorded for this clonotype. The chain is built from TRBV5-1 and TRBJ1-6, with D possibly being TRBD1 (5 bases). Trimming pared 0 bases from V and 5 bases from J, leaving 6 bases between. In germline, CDR1 is SGHRS, CDR2 YFSETQ. This CDR3 contains 14 residues. The CDR3 reads CASSLGGNNSPLHF. The CDR3 coding sequence is TGCGCCAGCAGCTTGGGGGGGAATAATTCACCCCTCCACTTT.

This clonotype came up a few times. This sequence joins TRBV12-3 or TRBV12-4 and TRBJ2-7; perhaps TRBD1 as D (6 bases). The CDR3 loop spans 14 amino acids. Trimming took 6 bases from V and 3 from J, leaving 15 bases between them. CDR3 bases: TGTGCCAGCAGAAAACAGGGTTTCGGCTACGAGCAGTACTTC. Amino acids: CASRKQGFGYEQYF.

The chain is built from TRBV29-1 and TRBJ2-1, with 9 bases fitting TRBD2. V was pared by 7 bases and J by 10 bases, with 14 bases of the junction left unmatched. Germline CDR1 is SQVTM and CDR2 is ANQGSEA. The CDR3 extends over 14 amino acids. CDR3 DNA sequence: TGCAGCGCCCGAGGGGCTAGCGGGGCGGGGGAGCAGTTCTTC. It is translated as CSARGASGAGEQFF.

The genes are TRBV11-3 and TRBJ2-1; D call uncertain. Between the trimmed V and J ends, which lost 3 bases and 0 bases, there was a span of 9 bases. Germline V CDR1 and CDR2: SGHNT, YENEEA. This CDR3 has 15 amino acids. CDR3 region: CASSFGRSSYNEQFF. CDR3 DNA: TGTGCCAGCAGCTTCGGAAGGAGCTCCTACAATGAGCAGTTCTTC.

The chain employs TRBV14 and TRBJ2-3; TRBD2 aligns across 7 bases. Per germline, CDR1 SGHDN and CDR2 FVKESK. The CDR3 runs 16 residues. Unmatched junction bases numbered 11, after V lost 4 bases and J lost 4 bases. CDR3 protein: CASSPPRGIGADTQYF. In DNA, the CDR3 is TGTGCCAGCAGCCCCCCGCGGGGGATTGGCGCAGATACGCAGTATTTT.

V is TRBV9 and J is TRBJ2-5, with 9 bases matching TRBD1. The CDR3 runs to 14 residues. The ends lost 4 bases at V and 5 bases at J; junction bases unmatched: 6. CDR1 and CDR2 from the germline V gene are SGDLS and YYNGEE. As DNA, the CDR3 is TGTGCCAGCAGCCCCGGGACAGGGTGGGAGACCCAGTACTTC. It translates to CASSPGTGWETQYF.

The gene calls are TRBV2 and TRBJ1-2; 7 bases line up with TRBD1. Germline trimming cut 7 bases from V and 4 bases from J; bases unmatched to any gene: 3. This CDR3 is built from 12 residues. Per germline, CDR1 SNHLY and CDR2 FYNNEI. CDR3 residues: CASKTGPYGYTF. The CDR3, as DNA: TGTGCCAGCAAGACAGGGCCCTATGGCTACACCTTC.

This clonotype was seen a few times. This chain connects TRBV20-1 to TRBJ1-1; 8 bases line up with TRBD1. The trim removed 5 bases at V and 6 bases at J, leaving 17 bases unmatched. The CDR3 runs 16 residues. Germline V lookup: CDR1 DFQATT, CDR2 SNEGSKA (reference sequence). The DNA for the CDR3 is TGCAGTGCTCGACAGCCGACAGGGGTCATTCGGGCTGAAGCTTTCTTT. Translated, it gives CSARQPTGVIRAEAFF.

This rearrangement joins TRBV27 to TRBJ1-2, with TRBD1 identical over 8 bases. The CDR3 totals 15 residues. The V gene's germline CDR1 is MNHEY and CDR2 SMNVEV (reference sequence). V shed 5 bases and J 4 bases; nucleotides not matched to a gene: 9. DNA for the CDR3: TGTGCCAGCAGTCCCACGGGACAGGCGTTCTATGGCTACACCTTC. Its translation is CASSPTGQAFYGYTF.

This clonotype was detected only a few times. J is TRBJ2-7 and V is TRBV6-1, with TRBD2 as a possible D gene (6 bases). V lost 5 bases and J 7 bases, leaving 21 bases between the germline ends. The CDR3 consists of 15 residues. In germline, CDR1 is MNHNS, CDR2 SASEGT. The CDR3 DNA sequence: TGTGCCAGCAGTCTTAAGGTGGGCAGGGAGGTTGAGCAGTACTTC. This sequence encodes CASSLKVGREVEQYF.

This clonotype was seen more than once but under ten times. The chain combines TRBV5-1 with TRBJ2-1, with 7 bases lining up with TRBD2. Germline V gives CDR1 SGHRS, CDR2 YFSETQ. This CDR3 is 17 amino acids long. V shed 0 bases, J shed 5 bases, and the junction held 11 bases outside the gene matches. DNA for the CDR3: TGCGCCAGCAGCTTGGCCCGAGCGGGACGGACTAACAATGAGCAGTTCTTC. Residues: CASSLARAGRTNNEQFF.

This clonotype was recorded once. The chain carries TRBV20-1 and TRBJ2-5; the D gene is possibly TRBD1 (7 bases). V lost 4 bases to trimming and J lost 4 bases, with 13 bases between them. The CDR3 loop spans 13 amino acids. The germline CDR1 and CDR2 sequences are DFQATT and SNEGSKA (reference sequence). CDR3 DNA sequence: TGCAGTGCTAAACTCCAGGGGGGAGAGACCCAGTACTTC. This gives the protein CSAKLQGGETQYF.

This clonotype turned up a few times. The CDR3 sequence is CASSFWHPQETQYF. The CDR3 DNA reads TGTGCCAGCAGCTTTTGGCACCCGCAAGAGACCCAGTACTTC. V is TRBV7-2 and J is TRBJ2-5; D unclear. From germline, CDR1 is SGHTA and CDR2 FQGNSA. The CDR3 runs to 14 residues. Trimming took 3 bases from V and 2 from J, leaving 10 bases between them.

The J gene is TRBJ1-4, the V gene TRBV7-9, with TRBD1 identical over 7 bases. CDR3 length: 15 amino acids. From germline, CDR1 is SEHNR and CDR2 FQNEAQ (reference sequence). V trimming: 5 bases; J trimming: 6 bases; junction bases outside the gene matches: 9. As DNA, the CDR3 is TGTGCCAGCAGCCCTGGGGGACAGATTTATGAAAAACTGTTTTTT. Protein: CASSPGGQIYEKLFF. The full variable domain, rest sourced from reference TRBV7-9 and TRBJ1-4, is DTGVSQNPRHKITKRGQNVTFRCDPISEHNRLYWYRQTLGQGPEFLTYFQNEAQLEKSRLLSDRFSAERPKGSFSTLEIQRTEQGDSAMYLCASSPGGQIYEKLFFGSGTQLSVL.

In this sample, this clonotype turned up a few times. The rearrangement links TRBV11-3 to TRBJ2-1; a weak D match, TRBD2 (6 bases). Germline CDR1 reads SGHNT; CDR2 reads YENEEA. Trimming pared 1 base from V and 5 bases from J, leaving 12 bases between. The CDR3 loop spans 15 amino acids. DNA of the CDR3: TGTGCCAGCAGCTTAGGGGCTAGCGTCGACAATGAGCAGTTCTTC. This encodes CASSLGASVDNEQFF. Full variable domain (remainder filled in from reference TRBV11-3 and TRBJ2-1): EAGVVQSPRYKIIEKKQPVAFWCNPISGHNTLYWYLQNLGQGPELLIRYENEEAVDDSQLPKDRFSAERLKGVDSTLKIQPAELGDSAVYLCASSLGASVDNEQFFGPGTRLTVL.

The chain combines TRBV14 with TRBJ2-2; no clear D. The CDR3 spans 16 residues. V gave up 6 bases and J gave up 6 bases, with 20 bases separating them. Per germline, CDR1 SGHDN and CDR2 FVKESK. CDR3 coding DNA: TGTGCCAGCAGTCGGATTTTCGTAAAAACGGCCGGGGAGCTGTTTTTT. Its translation: CASSRIFVKTAGELFF.

This clonotype was recorded a few times. The chain couples TRBV11-2 to TRBJ2-1; 10 bases fit TRBD2. V gave up 3 bases and J gave up 0 bases; unmatched junction bases: 2. CDR3 length: 16 amino acids. Germline V gene sequence: CDR1 SGHAT, CDR2 FQNNGV. CDR3 bases: TGTGCCAGCAGCTTTGCTAGCGGGGGCTCCTACAATGAGCAGTTCTTC. Translation: CASSFASGGSYNEQFF.

This rearrangement joins TRBV4-3 to TRBJ1-2; D remains ambiguous. Trimming removed 0 bases at V and 6 bases at J, with 14 bases between. The CDR3 is made up of 15 amino acids. CDR1 is LGHNA and CDR2 is YSLEER in the germline V gene. The CDR3 is CASSQDASRGNGYTF. The CDR3 bases are TGCGCCAGCAGCCAAGATGCGAGTCGCGGGAATGGCTACACCTTC.